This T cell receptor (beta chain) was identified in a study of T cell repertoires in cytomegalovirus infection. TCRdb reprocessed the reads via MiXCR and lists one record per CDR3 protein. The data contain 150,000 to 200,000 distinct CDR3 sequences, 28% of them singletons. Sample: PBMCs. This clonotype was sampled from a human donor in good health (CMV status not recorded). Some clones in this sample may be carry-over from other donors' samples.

CDR3 coding DNA: TGTGCCAGCAGCCCACTCCATTGGGACAGGGGACGGAATCAGCCCCAGCATTTT. This encodes CASSPLHWDRGRNQPQHF. The V gene is TRBV14, the J gene TRBJ1-5; 10 positions match TRBD1. In germline, CDR1 is SGHDN, CDR2 FVKESK. V lost 4 bases, J lost 4 bases, and 13 bases stayed unmatched. CDR3 length: 18 residues.